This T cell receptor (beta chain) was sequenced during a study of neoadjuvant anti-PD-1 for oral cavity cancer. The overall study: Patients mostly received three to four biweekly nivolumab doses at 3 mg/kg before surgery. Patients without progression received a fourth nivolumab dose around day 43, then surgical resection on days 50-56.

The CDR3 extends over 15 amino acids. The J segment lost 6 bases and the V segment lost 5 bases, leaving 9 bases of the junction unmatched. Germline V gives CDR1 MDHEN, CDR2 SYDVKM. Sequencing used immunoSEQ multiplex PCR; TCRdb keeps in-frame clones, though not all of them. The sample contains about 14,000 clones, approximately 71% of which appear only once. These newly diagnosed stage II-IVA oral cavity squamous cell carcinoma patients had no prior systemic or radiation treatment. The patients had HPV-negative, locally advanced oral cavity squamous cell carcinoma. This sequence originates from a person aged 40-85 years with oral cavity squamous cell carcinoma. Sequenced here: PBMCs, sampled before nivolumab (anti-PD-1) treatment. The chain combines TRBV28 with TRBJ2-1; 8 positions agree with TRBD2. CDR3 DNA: TGTGCCAGCAGTCCAGCGGGAGTTGGTGTCAATGAGCAGTTCTTC. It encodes CASSPAGVGVNEQFF.